Listed here are 23 T cell receptor beta chains from one sample, sequenced in a study of T cell clonality in common variable immunodeficiency (dated by TCRdb to between 2014 and 2017). Preparation of the library involved the immunoSEQ multiplex PCR assay. In its TCRdb copy, this immuneACCESS table keeps in-frame sequences only and misses some clones. Where compared with another copy, unresolved V genes explain less than half of these, and the others have no known cause. This sample holds some 54,000 clones in total, without any singletons. More than 2% of the sample is taken by the ten largest. Specimen: peripheral blood mononuclear cells. The receptors were gathered from a person aged 18 to 69 in good health.

At least ten counts were recorded for this clone. Read sequence stops 3 residues before the CDR3 end, and the germline J gene provides the missing end. The chain recombines TRBV30 with TRBJ2-7, with TRBD1 matching over 9 bases. In germline, CDR1 is GTSNPN, CDR2 SVGIG (reference sequence). The trim removed 5 bases at V and 5 bases at J, leaving 7 bases unmatched. The CDR3 extends over 13 amino acids. The CDR3 sequence: CAWAGQGPHEQYF. The CDR3 bases that were read are TGTGCCTGGGCGGGACAGGGCCCCCACGAG. Supplemented by reference TRBV30 and TRBJ2-7, the full variable domain reads SQTIHQWPATLVQPVGSPLSLECTVEGTSNPNLYWYRQAAGRGLQLLFYSVGIGQISSEVPQNLSASRPQDRQFILSSKKLLLSDSGFYLCAWAGQGPHEQYFGPGTRLTVT.

This clone came up many times. The CDR3 extends 3 residues past the end of the read, so its final part is completed from the germline J gene. This rearrangement joins TRBV19 to TRBJ2-2; 8 nucleotides agree with TRBD1. Unmatched junction bases numbered 10, after V lost 3 bases and J lost 7 bases. This CDR3 has 16 amino acids. Germline V gene lookup returns CDR1 LNHDA and CDR2 SQIVND (reference sequence). The CDR3 region is CASSMQFARGHGELFF. The DNA read from the CDR3 is TGTGCCAGTAGTATGCAGTTCGCCAGGGGGCACGGGGAG.

This clone appeared many times. The CDR3 is cut off 3 residues early in the read; its end comes from the germline J gene. The chain carries TRBV20-1 and TRBJ2-1; 7 bases are a match to TRBD2. Unmatched junction bases numbered 5, after V lost 7 bases and J lost 5 bases. CDR3 length equals 12 residues. Germline values: CDR1 DFQATT, CDR2 SNEGSKA (reference sequence). CDR3 DNA, as far as it was read: TGCAGTGTGGCGGGACTACACAATGAG. Translated: CSVAGLHNE. The full-length CDR3 reads as CSVAGLHNEQFF.

Ten or more counts support this clone. The read ends 3 residues early relative to the CDR3; the germline J gene fills the gap. V gene TRBV18 combines with J gene TRBJ2-1, with 7 bases that match TRBD2. Germline CDR1 and CDR2: KGHSH and LQKENI. The V segment lost 0 bases and the J segment 0 bases; nucleotides outside the gene matches: 5. The CDR3 contains 17 residues. The CDR3 DNA, read in part, is TGTGCCAGCTCACCACCTGAGCGGGAAAGCTCCTACAATGAG. Translation gives CASSPPERESSYNE. The CDR3, in full, reads CASSPPERESSYNEQFF.

A few counts support this clone. The read finishes 3 residues shy of the CDR3 end, and the germline J gene is used to complete it. The chain joins TRBV7-9 to TRBJ2-7; 11 positions agree with TRBD2. V lost 5 bases and J lost 6; bases outside the gene matches: 9. The CDR3 totals 15 residues. CDR1 and CDR2 from the germline V gene are SEHNR and FQNEAQ (reference sequence). The CDR3 protein is CASSPVAGGFSEQYF. The DNA read from the CDR3 is TGTGCCAGCAGCCCTGTAGCGGGGGGGTTCTCCGAG.

This clone came up many times. With the read ending 3 residues before the CDR3 end, the germline J gene is used to fill in that end. This chain joins TRBV20-1 and TRBJ2-3, with D maybe TRBD2 (5 bases). There are 12 residues in the CDR3. From germline, CDR1 is DFQATT and CDR2 SNEGSKA (reference sequence). The CDR3 region is CSAPQLGLSQYF. The sequenced part of the CDR3 DNA is TGCAGTGCACCCCAACTAGGGTTGTCG.

This clone was seen ten or more times. The read falls 3 residues short of the CDR3 end, and the missing part is taken from the germline J gene. The chain uses TRBV18 and TRBJ2-1, with D perhaps matching TRBD1 (5 bases). CDR3 length: 15 residues. Looked up from germline, CDR1 is KGHSH and CDR2 is LQKENI. V shed 1 base and J shed 5 bases, with 12 bases lying between them. The covered CDR3 bases are TGTGCCAGCTCACCACTCCAGGGAAGGGACAATGAG. Translation: CASSPLQGRDNE. The whole CDR3 is CASSPLQGRDNEQFF.

In the case of this clone: The read comes to an end 3 residues before the CDR3 does, leaving the germline J gene to fill in the end. The chain uses TRBV5-8 and TRBJ2-7; tentatively, D is TRBD2 (7 bases). CDR1 is SGHTS, CDR2 YDEGEE, per germline. This CDR3 is 14 amino acids long. V was clipped by 2 bases and J by 4 bases, with 13 bases between them. This chain's CDR3 is CASSFRGGPYEQYF. Partial CDR3 DNA: TGTGCCAGCAGCTTCCGCGGGGGCCCATACGAG. Looking up the rest from reference TRBV5-8 and TRBJ2-7 gives the full variable domain: EAGVTQSPTHLIKTRGQQATLRCSPISGHTSVYWYQQALGLGLQFLLWYDEGEERNRGNFPPRFSGRQFPNYSSELNVNALELEDSALYLCASSFRGGPYEQYFGPGTRLTVT.

This clone showed up many times. The missing CDR3 end, 3 residues past where the read stops, is filled in from the germline J gene. This chain connects TRBV7-9 to TRBJ1-4, with TRBD1 as a possible D gene (6 bases). Germline values: CDR1 SEHNR, CDR2 FQNEAQ (reference sequence). Trimming removed 3 bases at V and 4 bases at J, with 12 bases between. This CDR3 spans 15 amino acids. CDR3 residues: CASSFSDSHNEKLFF. CDR3 bases read: TGTGCCAGCAGCTTCTCGGACAGCCATAATGAAAAA.

In this sample, this clone turned up a few times. The DNA ends 3 residues before the CDR3 does, and the rest of the CDR3 is filled in from the germline J gene. The chain uses TRBV30 and TRBJ1-1, with D maybe TRBD1 (6 bases). V lost 5 bases to trimming and J lost 7 bases, with 11 bases between them. The length of the CDR3 is 11 residues. Germline lookup yields CDR1 GTSNPN and CDR2 SVGIG (reference sequence). CDR3 bases read: TGTGCCTGGGCAGGGGTGAATGAA. Translation: CAWAGVNE. The whole CDR3 protein reads CAWAGVNEAFF.

This clone was recorded at least ten times. The CDR3 extends 3 residues past the end of the read, so its final part is completed from the germline J gene. The rearrangement links TRBV19 to TRBJ2-7; 14 bases line up with TRBD2. This CDR3 comprises 15 residues. V dropped 4 bases and J dropped 6; count of bases not matched to a gene: 5. In germline, CDR1 is LNHDA, CDR2 SQIVND (reference sequence). The DNA read from the CDR3 is TGTGCCAGTAGTACGACTAGCGGGAGGGCCGGCGAG. Its protein is CASSTTSGRAGE. The entire CDR3 is CASSTTSGRAGEQYF.

This clone appeared a few times. The CDR3 end lies 3 residues beyond the end of the read and is filled in from the germline J gene. The V and J genes are TRBV5-1 and TRBJ2-2; the match to TRBD2 covers 13 bases. This CDR3 is 14 amino acids long. J was trimmed by 5 bases and V by 5 bases; bases with no gene match: 0. Germline V gene data show CDR1 as SGHRS and CDR2 as YFSETQ. The CDR3 reads CASRGLAGTGELFF. The sequenced part of the CDR3 DNA is TGCGCCAGCAGGGGACTAGCGGGGACCGGGGAG.

This clone turned up a few times. The CDR3 is CASSHDRTQGYGYTF. Partial CDR3 DNA: TGCGCCAGCAGCCACGACAGAACCCAGGGCTATGGC. The chain couples TRBV5-1 to TRBJ1-2, with a tentative D call TRBD1 (5 bases). The read terminates 3 residues before the CDR3 end, so the remaining end is supplied by the germline J gene. The V gene's germline CDR1 is SGHRS and CDR2 YFSETQ. V lost 4 bases and J lost 4, with 17 bases in between. This CDR3 is 15 amino acids long.

This clone was observed many times. The CDR3 is cut off 3 residues early in the read; its end comes from the germline J gene. The chain is built from TRBV7-9 and TRBJ1-2; D is uncertain. The germline gives CDR1 SEHNR, CDR2 FQNEAQ (reference sequence). V gave up 5 bases and J gave up 2 bases, with 6 bases separating them. This CDR3 region has 12 residues. CDR3 DNA, as far as it was read: TGTGCCAGCAGCACTGAGAACTATGGC. Encoded protein: CASSTENYG. The CDR3 reads in full as CASSTENYGYTF.

This clone appeared a few times. The read comes to an end 3 residues before the CDR3 does, leaving the germline J gene to fill in the end. The chain couples TRBV19 to TRBJ1-4; 10 bases are shared with TRBD1. The length of the CDR3 is 16 residues. Germline V gene sequence: CDR1 LNHDA, CDR2 SQIVND (reference sequence). The CDR3 is CASDVRDRGMFSPLFF. The DNA read from the CDR3 is TGTGCCAGTGACGTCCGGGACAGGGGCATGTTTTCACCA.

The sample holds many counts of this clone. The read is 3 residues too short to cover the CDR3 end, so that end is filled in from the germline J gene. The V gene is TRBV19, the J gene TRBJ1-5; D is possibly TRBD1 (5 bases). CDR3 size: 13 residues. V was cut by 5 bases and J by 6 bases, with 11 bases left in between. Germline CDR1 LNHDA, CDR2 SQIVND (reference sequence). The part of the CDR3 DNA that was read is TGTGCCAGTAGTCCAGGGCTTGTTCAGCCC. This encodes CASSPGLVQP. The whole CDR3 sequence is CASSPGLVQPQHF.

This clone was found many times. The CDR3 end is not reached by the read, which stops 3 residues before it; the germline J gene fills it in. The chain is built from TRBV19 and TRBJ2-7; no reliable D call. This CDR3 is 15 amino acids long. Trimming took off 3 bases at V and 3 bases at J, with 15 bases between the two ends. The germline V gene encodes CDR1 LNHDA and CDR2 SQIVND (reference sequence). The CDR3 bases that were read are TGTGCCAGTAGTATCCTTTACTCAGGCAACTACGAG. As protein: CASSILYSGNYE. The entire CDR3 sequence reads CASSILYSGNYEQYF.

This clone has ten or more counts. The read halts 3 residues ahead of the CDR3 end, with the missing end drawn from the germline J gene. The rearrangement joins TRBV5-1 to TRBJ2-6; unclear D gene. V was cut by 1 base and J by 0 bases, with 14 bases left in between. The CDR3 totals 18 residues. CDR1 is SGHRS, CDR2 YFSETQ, per germline. The CDR3 loop is CASSLMKSGRSGANVLTF. The sequenced CDR3 bases are TGCGCCAGCAGCTTGATGAAGTCTGGCCGCTCTGGGGCCAACGTC.

This clone has at least ten counts. Read sequence stops 3 residues before the CDR3 end, and the germline J gene provides the missing end. The chain employs TRBV27 and TRBJ2-4; D possibly corresponds to TRBD2 (5 bases). The CDR3 spans 14 residues. Germline V gives CDR1 MNHEY, CDR2 SMNVEV (reference sequence). V gave up 7 bases and J gave up 8 bases, with 18 bases separating them. The CDR3 here is CASMVRQPGDIQYF. The part of the CDR3 DNA that was read is TGTGCCAGCATGGTAAGGCAGCCCGGGGACATT.

As regards this clone: The read is 3 residues too short to cover the CDR3 end, so that end is filled in from the germline J gene. The V gene is TRBV5-1, the J gene TRBJ2-5, with 10 bases lining up with TRBD2. Trimming removed 4 bases from V and 3 bases from J; junction bases left unmatched: 3. Germline loops: CDR1 SGHRS, CDR2 YFSETQ. CDR3 length: 14 residues. CDR3 residues: CASSLAGVEETQYF. Partial CDR3 DNA: TGCGCCAGCAGCCTAGCGGGGGTAGAAGAGACC.

This clone occurred many times. The read ends 3 residues shy of where the CDR3 ends; the end is completed using the germline J gene. The gene calls are TRBV20-1 and TRBJ2-3, with 13 bases lining up with TRBD2. V lost 6 bases, J lost 6 bases, and 3 bases stayed unmatched. The CDR3 has 13 residues. Germline values: CDR1 DFQATT, CDR2 SNEGSKA (reference sequence). The CDR3 sequence: CSAWGLAGDTQYF. CDR3 DNA (partial): TGCAGTGCGTGGGGACTAGCGGGGGATACG.

This clone was observed a handful of times. The read falls 3 residues short of the CDR3 end, and the missing part is taken from the germline J gene. The V and J genes are TRBV7-9 and TRBJ1-2; D is possibly TRBD1 (6 bases). The CDR3 is made up of 13 amino acids. The germline CDR1 and CDR2 sequences are SEHNR and FQNEAQ (reference sequence). The CDR3 loop is CASSLVNGGDYTF. The sequenced part of the CDR3 DNA is TGTGCCAGCAGCTTAGTGAATGGGGGCGAC. The full variable domain, completed using reference TRBV7-9 and TRBJ1-2, is DTGVSQNPRHKITKRGQNVTFRCDPISEHNRLYWYRQTLGQGPEFLTYFQNEAQLEKSRLLSDRFSAERPKGSFSTLEIQRTEQGDSAMYLCASSLVNGGDYTFGSGTRLTVV.

This clone has ten or more counts. Sequencing ends 3 residues short of the CDR3 end; the germline J gene provides the rest. The J gene is TRBJ2-2, the V gene TRBV5-1, with 7 bases matching TRBD1. Germline loops: CDR1 SGHRS, CDR2 YFSETQ. The CDR3 has 17 residues. V trimming: 4 bases; J trimming: 0 bases; junction bases outside the gene matches: 9. The DNA read from the CDR3 is TGCGCCAGCAGCCCCTCGGCCGGGACAGCGAACACCGGGGAG. Translation gives CASSPSAGTANTGE. The entire CDR3 protein is CASSPSAGTANTGELFF.